The text below deals with one T cell receptor (beta chain). Its antigen is undetermined. This record belongs to a study of early stage breast cancer tumors. Study-level points and caveats: In about 90% of the 16 patients, blood comparison separated tumor from normal breast.

V gave up 4 bases and J gave up 4 bases; unmatched junction bases: 3. CDR3 length equals 14 residues. The germline CDR1 and CDR2 sequences are SGHRS and YFSETQ. The data were produced by immunoSEQ multiplex PCR, yet TCRdb's version contains in-frame clones alone and is incomplete. The sample holds approximately 7,900 clones, approximately 60% seen once. The clonotype originates from an older person with breast cancer. The genes are TRBV5-1 and TRBJ1-2, with TRBD1 identical over 11 bases. The sample comprised breast tumor tissue. CDR3 sequence (DNA): TGCGCCAGCAGCACCGGACAGGGGGCCTATGGCTACACCTTC. It translates to CASSTGQGAYGYTF.